This is a list of T cell receptor beta chains from one sample in a study of molecular identifiers for immune sequencing clone quantification. TCRdb re-analysed the PCR reads in MiXCR, keeping a single row per CDR3 protein. This table holds under 800,000 distinct CDR3 sequences, 25% found once. Sequencing was carried out using naive CD8+ T cells from blood, with Jurkat cell RNA spiked in. The receptors shown here come from a human donor in good health. Some libraries in this study had Jurkat cell RNA spiked in. CDR3s include the opening cysteine and the closing phenylalanine or tryptophan. The D gene is left open where the match is weak. The listing skips clone size in some rows; elsewhere it reads once, few, many or a size class.

>-|many|TRBV5-1|TRBJ1-1
CASRRGLNTEAFF
TGCGCCAGCCGAAGGGGACTTAACACTGAAGCTTTCTTT
>TRBD2|-|TRBV7-2|TRBJ2-7
CASSLGAGEQNF
TGTGCCAGCAGCTTAGGGGCGGGGGAGCAGAACTTC
>TRBD2|few|TRBV5-1|TRBJ2-1
CASSTLGTSGSNEQFF
TGCGCCAGCAGCACCCTAGGGACTAGCGGGAGCAATGAGCAGTTCTTC
>-|-|TRBV5-4|TRBJ2-7
CASSLSPPMSYERHF
TGTGCCAGCAGCTTGAGTCCCCCGATGTCCTACGAGCGGCACTTC
>-|many|TRBV10-3|TRBJ2-7
CAISEEKSYEQYF
TGTGCCATCAGTGAAGAGAAAAGCTACGAGCAGTACTTC
>TRBD1|many|TRBV12-3/TRBV12-4|TRBJ1-4
CASSRQGGGEKLFF
TGTGCCAGCAGCCGACAGGGAGGGGGTGAAAAACTGTTTTTT
>-|many|TRBV29-1|TRBJ1-2
CSVEGLQHRRGRTSYGYTF
TGCAGCGTTGAAGGCCTTCAACACCGGCGGGGACGAACAAGCTATGGCTACACCTTC
>-|-|TRBV24-1|TRBJ2-2
CATSDSDTGELFF
TGTGCCACCAGTGATTCGGACACCGGGGAGCTGTTTTTT
>-|-|TRBV4-3|TRBJ2-7
CASSQDVRQSLLYDQYF
TGCGCCAGCAGCCAAGACGTAAGGCAGTCACTTCTCTACGATCAGTACTTC
>TRBD2|few|TRBV20-1|TRBJ2-2
CSARDLASGGNTGELFF
TGCAGTGCTAGAGACCTCGCTAGCGGGGGGAACACCGGGGAGCTGTTTTTT
>-|-|TRBV6-2/TRBV6-3|TRBJ1-1
CATEVPMNTEAFF
TGTGCCACCGAAGTCCCAATGAACACTGAAGCTTTCTTT
>TRBD2|-|TRBV6-2/TRBV6-3|TRBJ2-7
CASSYHGLAGGSDEQYF
TGTGCCAGCAGTTACCATGGACTAGCGGGGGGTTCCGACGAGCAGTACTTC
>-|-|TRBV4-1|TRBJ1-4
CASSQDLGGVTEKLFF
TGCGCCAGCAGCCAAGATCTTGGAGGGGTCACTGAAAAACTGTTTTTT
>-|many|TRBV4-3|TRBJ1-5
CASSQDNDSNQPQHF
TGCGCCAGCAGCCAAGATAACGATAGCAATCAGCCCCAGCATTTT
>-|many|TRBV7-9|TRBJ1-5
CASSFVGGNQPQHF
TGTGCCAGCAGCTTTGTTGGGGGCAATCAGCCCCAGCATTTT
>TRBD2|-|TRBV5-1|TRBJ2-3
CASSLRVAGGPQYF
TGCGCCAGCAGCTTGAGGGTAGCGGGAGGCCCGCAGTATTTT
>-|few|TRBV4-2|TRBJ1-2
CASSQAGAGPGDYGYTF
TGTGCCAGCAGCCAAGCTGGGGCCGGACCGGGGGACTATGGCTACACCTTC
>-|many|TRBV27|TRBJ1-4
CASSGQNNEKLFF
TGTGCCAGCTCCGGGCAGAACAATGAAAAACTGTTTTTT
>-|few|TRBV12-3/TRBV12-4|TRBJ2-7
CASSQDYAGDEQYF
TGTGCCAGCAGCCAAGATTATGCCGGGGACGAGCAGTACTTC
>TRBD1|few|TRBV4-1|TRBJ2-7
CASSPTGMSYEQYF
TGCGCCAGCAGTCCGACAGGGATGTCCTACGAGCAGTACTTC
>-|-|TRBV9|TRBJ2-5
CASSVDTTQETQYF
TGTGCCAGCAGCGTAGATACAACGCAAGAGACCCAGTACTTC
>-|few|TRBV24-1|TRBJ2-2
CATSFNTGELFF
TGTGCCACCAGTTTCAACACCGGGGAGCTGTTTTTT
>-|-|TRBV29-1|TRBJ2-1
CSVTLGSCNEQFF
TGCAGCGTGACCTTAGGCTCTTGCAATGAGCAGTTCTTC
>-|many|TRBV13|TRBJ1-5
CASSLGPRGNQPQHF
TGTGCCAGCAGCTTAGGCCCCCGGGGCAATCAGCCCCAGCATTTT
>-|-|TRBV5-1|TRBJ2-7
CASSLGLSSEQYF
TGCGCCAGCAGCTTAGGACTGTCCTCCGAGCAGTACTTC
>-|many|TRBV9|TRBJ2-5
CASSVGGWGETQYF
TGTGCCAGCAGCGTAGGTGGTTGGGGCGAGACCCAGTACTTC
>-|-|TRBV19|TRBJ2-7
CASTSCSHEQYF
TGTGCCAGTACCTCGTGTTCCCACGAGCAGTACTTC
>TRBD2|-|TRBV5-1|TRBJ2-7
CASSLYPTSGTYEQYF
TGCGCCAGCAGCTTGTACCCAACTAGCGGGACATACGAGCAGTACTTC
>-|-|TRBV11-3|TRBJ2-1
CASSLDVTNEQFF
TGTGCCAGCAGCTTAGATGTGACCAATGAGCAGTTCTTC
>-|many|TRBV5-6|TRBJ2-7
CASSMGLRPYEQYF
TGTGCCAGCAGCATGGGACTTCGCCCCTACGAGCAGTACTTC
>-|many|TRBV6-5|TRBJ1-5
CASSYGPGQPQHF
TGTGCCAGCAGTTACGGGCCGGGTCAGCCCCAGCATTTT
>-|many|TRBV13|TRBJ2-1
CASSLGPRGTYNEQFF
TGTGCCAGCAGCTTAGGCCCGAGGGGGACCTACAATGAGCAGTTCTTC
>-|few|TRBV12-3/TRBV12-4|TRBJ2-2
CASMRGTGELFF
TGTGCCAGCATGAGAGGCACCGGGGAGCTGTTTTTT
>-|few|TRBV4-3|TRBJ2-7
CASSQERGGFYEQYF
TGCGCCAGCAGCCAAGAGCGGGGAGGTTTCTACGAGCAGTACTTC
>TRBD1|-|TRBV5-4|TRBJ2-6
CASSWTGAGANVLTF
TGTGCCAGCAGCTGGACAGGGGCTGGGGCCAACGTCCTGACTTTC
>TRBD2|few|TRBV9|TRBJ2-1
CASSVDGGDSYNEQFF
TGTGCCAGCAGCGTAGACGGGGGGGACTCCTACAATGAGCAGTTCTTC
>TRBD1|many|TRBV14|TRBJ2-7
CASSQVQGAKADEQYF
TGTGCCAGCAGCCAAGTACAGGGGGCTAAGGCCGACGAGCAGTACTTC
>TRBD1|-|TRBV6-5|TRBJ2-5
CASRHDRQGGQETQNF
TGTGCCAGCAGACACGACAGACAGGGCGGCCAAGAGACCCAGAACTTC
>-|many|TRBV6-5|TRBJ1-2
CASSNYGYTF
TGTGCCAGCAGTAACTATGGCTACACCTTC
>-|-|TRBV19|TRBJ1-5
CASRSGSNQPQHF
TGTGCCAGTAGGTCGGGCAGCAATCAGCCCCAGCATTTT
>-|few|TRBV28|TRBJ2-2
CAVGTQNTGELFF
TGTGCGGTCGGGACACAGAACACCGGGGAGCTGTTTTTT
>-|once|TRBV29-1|TRBJ2-1
CSVEGIGVERFF
TGCAGCGTTGAAGGTATAGGGGTTGAGCGGTTCTTC
>-|-|TRBV13|TRBJ2-7
CASSPVGRAWDEQYF
TGTGCCAGCAGCCCCGTTGGAAGGGCCTGGGACGAGCAGTACTTC
>-|many|TRBV13|TRBJ1-4
CASSYRWEKLFF
TGTGCCAGCAGCTACAGATGGGAAAAACTGTTTTTT
>-|-|TRBV2|TRBJ2-3
CASSEGSGSSGTQYF
TGTGCCAGCAGTGAAGGCTCAGGGTCATCCGGTACGCAGTATTTT
>-|many|TRBV7-9|TRBJ1-4
CASSEKQATNEKLFF
TGTGCCAGCAGCGAGAAACAAGCAACTAATGAAAAACTGTTTTTT
>-|many|TRBV6-5|TRBJ2-5
CASSYTSLQETQYF
TGTGCCAGCAGTTACACCAGCCTCCAAGAGACCCAGTACTTC
>-|few|TRBV6-2/TRBV6-3|TRBJ2-2
CASSYSKADANTGELFF
TGTGCCAGCAGTTACTCGAAAGCGGACGCGAACACCGGGGAGCTGTTTTTT
>-|-|TRBV7-6|TRBJ2-2
CASSPEVFGVPGNTGELFF
TGTGCCAGCAGCCCCGAGGTCTTCGGGGTACCAGGGAACACCGGGGAGCTGTTTTTT
>-|-|TRBV5-1|TRBJ1-2
CASSLTPVDGEHGYTF
TGCGCCAGCAGCTTGACCCCCGTTGACGGCGAACATGGCTACACCTTC
>TRBD1|-|TRBV27|TRBJ2-3
CARRIRDRSTDTQYF
TGTGCCCGCAGGATCCGGGACAGAAGCACAGATACGCAGTATTTT